The entry that follows covers one T cell receptor (beta chain) sequence. This entry comes from a study of T cells after somatic rescue of genetic block. The V and J ends lost 5 bases and 5 bases respectively, with 16 bases between them. The CDR3 consists of 14 residues. CDR1 and CDR2 (germline): LGHNA, YNFKEQ. Libraries were prepared by immunoSEQ multiplex PCR; TCRdb keeps only in-frame clonotypes and omits some of them. The sample shows around 57,000 clones, around 96% of them seen only once. The V and J genes are TRBV4-2 and TRBJ2-7; D possibly corresponds to TRBD2 (6 bases). This TCR derives from a child less than two years old. Specimen: peripheral blood mononuclear cells (PBMCs). CDR3 amino acids: CASSSGGKKNEQYF. For the CDR3, the DNA is TGTGCCAGCAGCTCGGGCGGGAAGAAAAACGAGCAGTACTTC.